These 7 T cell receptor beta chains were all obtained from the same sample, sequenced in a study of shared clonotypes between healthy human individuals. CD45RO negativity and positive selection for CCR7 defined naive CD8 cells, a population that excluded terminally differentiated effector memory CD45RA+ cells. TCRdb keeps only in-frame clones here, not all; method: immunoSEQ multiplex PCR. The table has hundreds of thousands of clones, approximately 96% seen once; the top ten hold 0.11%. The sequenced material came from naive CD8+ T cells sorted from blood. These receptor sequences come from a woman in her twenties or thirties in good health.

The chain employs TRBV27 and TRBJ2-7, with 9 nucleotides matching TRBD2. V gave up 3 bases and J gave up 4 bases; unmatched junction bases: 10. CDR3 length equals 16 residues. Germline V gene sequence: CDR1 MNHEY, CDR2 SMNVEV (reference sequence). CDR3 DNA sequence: TGTGCCAGCAGTTTGTCCCCCGGGACTAGCTGGTACGAGCAGTACTTC. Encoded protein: CASSLSPGTSWYEQYF.

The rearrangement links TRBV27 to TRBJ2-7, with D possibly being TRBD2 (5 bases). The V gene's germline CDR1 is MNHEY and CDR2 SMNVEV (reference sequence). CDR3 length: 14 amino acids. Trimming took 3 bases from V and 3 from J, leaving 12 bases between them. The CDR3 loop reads CASSFGRRGYEQYF. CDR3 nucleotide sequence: TGTGCCAGCAGTTTTGGTCGCCGGGGCTACGAGCAGTACTTC.

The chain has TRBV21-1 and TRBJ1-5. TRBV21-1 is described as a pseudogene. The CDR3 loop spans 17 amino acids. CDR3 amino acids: CASSKARGTAKEEPQHF. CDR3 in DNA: TGTGCCAGCAGCAAAGCGCGCGGGACGGCAAAGGAAGAGCCCCAGCATTTT.

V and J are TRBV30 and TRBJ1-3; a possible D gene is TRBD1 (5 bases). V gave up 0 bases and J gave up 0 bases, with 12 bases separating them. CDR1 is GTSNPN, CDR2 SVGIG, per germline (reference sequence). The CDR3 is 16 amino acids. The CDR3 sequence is CAWSVPVGASGNTIYF. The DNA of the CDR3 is TGTGCCTGGAGTGTACCGGTTGGGGCCTCTGGAAACACCATATATTTT.

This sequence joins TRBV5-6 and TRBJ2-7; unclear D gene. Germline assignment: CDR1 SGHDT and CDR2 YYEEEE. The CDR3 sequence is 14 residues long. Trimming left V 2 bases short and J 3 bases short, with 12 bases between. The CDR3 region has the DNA TGTGCCAGCAGCTTATGGGCCCTTGACTACGAGCAGTACTTC. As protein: CASSLWALDYEQYF.

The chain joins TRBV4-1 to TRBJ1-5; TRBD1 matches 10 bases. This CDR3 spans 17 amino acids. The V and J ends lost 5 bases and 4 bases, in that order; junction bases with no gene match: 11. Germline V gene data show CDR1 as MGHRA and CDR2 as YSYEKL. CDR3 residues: CASSYTWGQGSNQPQHF. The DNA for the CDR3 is TGCGCCAGCAGCTATACTTGGGGACAGGGGTCTAATCAGCCCCAGCATTTT.

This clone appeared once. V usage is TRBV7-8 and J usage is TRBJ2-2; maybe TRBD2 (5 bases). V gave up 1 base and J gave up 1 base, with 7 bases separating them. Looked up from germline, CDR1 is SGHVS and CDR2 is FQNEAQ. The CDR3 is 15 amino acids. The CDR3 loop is CASSLVGRNTGELFF. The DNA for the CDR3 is TGTGCCAGCAGCTTAGTTGGGAGGAACACCGGGGAGCTGTTTTTT.